This T cell receptor beta chain was retrieved from a study of T cell repertoires in cytomegalovirus infection (dated by TCRdb to the late 2010s). Regarding the complete study: Recently identified HLA-C-restricted CMV epitopes, whose presentation resists viral immunomodulation, were targeted by peptide stimulations together with well-studied HLA-B-restricted epitopes. Donor HLA type was relevant to the analysis, as public TCR beta signatures indicated carriage of CMV infection together with the matching HLA type. Findings and caveats that apply to the study as a whole: In both this cohort and an independent roughly 350-donor cohort, the cumulative frequency of public TCR beta family members distinguished carriers of CMV infection plus the relevant HLA type. In the ex vivo response, HLA-C-restricted CMV-specific TCR beta clonotypes were dominant, and in two of eight donors the single most frequent clonotype came from this HLA-C-restricted group.

CDR1 MNHEY and CDR2 SMNVEV are derived from the germline V gene (reference sequence). The CDR3 covers 14 residues, taking in both the cysteine and the phenylalanine. The retained sequence is limited to the CDR3, 42 bases, with the frame set at the first base. V is pruned by 6 bases and J by 0 bases, leaving 2 bases of the junction without a gene match. For sequencing, an Illumina HiSeq 1500 was employed. The raw public reads went through TCRdb reprocessing: fastp at Q25, MiXCR clone calling, in-frame beta chains kept. Rows matching on CDR3 protein sequence are summarized as one entry with the most common DNA and genes. The sample includes around 310,000 distinct CDR3 sequences, with roughly 29% observed a single time. The leading ten clones occupy roughly 20% of the sample. The sample's treatment or condition, from its label and the paper: in vitro stimulation with specific CMV peptide epitopes to enrich CMV-specific T cells.

With respect to this clonotype: It lacks a known antigen. No much larger clone is present one base from it, and per-base qualities are unavailable.

The chain links TRBV27 with TRBJ1-5; 7 junctional bases match TRBD1. The sequence derives from a human donor in good health (CMV status not recorded). Some clones in this sample may be carry-over from other donors' samples. The source material was cultured PBMCs, sampled from culture after CMV antigen stimulation. The CDR3 region: CASRGQNSNQPQHF. The bases read TGTGCCAGCAGGGGACAGAATAGCAATCAGCCCCAGCATTTT.